This passage covers 30 T cell receptor beta chains from one sample sequenced in a study of CD8 T cells in ankylosing spondylitis. TCRdb re-called the 5' RACE reads with MiXCR, one entry per CDR3 protein. The table has hundreds of thousands of distinct CDR3 sequences, 20% seen once. Sequenced input: blood, either unsorted or a sorted T cell fraction (not recorded which). These receptors all stem from a male donor with ankylosing spondylitis or in good health (not recorded which).

V usage is TRBV5-6 and J usage is TRBJ2-2, with D tentatively TRBD2 (5 bases). The CDR3 runs 12 residues. Trimming cost V 4 bases and J 6 bases, with 7 bases left between them. Germline lookup yields CDR1 SGHDT and CDR2 YYEEEE. The CDR3 reads CASSQEAGELFF. CDR3 nucleotides: TGTGCCAGCAGCCAGGAGGCCGGGGAGCTGTTTTTT.

The J gene is TRBJ1-6, the V gene TRBV2; D is undetermined. Germline V lookup: CDR1 SNHLY, CDR2 FYNNEI. V lost 6 bases and J 9 bases, leaving 15 bases between the germline ends. This CDR3 spans 14 amino acids. The CDR3 spells CASRRGPEGSPLHF. The CDR3 DNA sequence: TGTGCCAGCAGGAGAGGACCCGAGGGTTCACCCCTCCACTTT.

This clonotype was detected a few times. This chain uses TRBV12-3 or TRBV12-4 with TRBJ2-5; no clear D gene. This CDR3 is 12 amino acids long. V lost 8 bases and J 4 bases, leaving 11 bases between the germline ends. The CDR3 bases are TGTGCCAGCGCTGGAGCTCGAGAGACCCAGTACTTC. Translating gives CASAGARETQYF.

The chain couples TRBV20-1 to TRBJ2-7; D is unresolved. V lost 3 bases to trimming and J lost 2 bases, with 11 bases between them. Germline V gene data show CDR1 as DFQATT and CDR2 as SNEGSKA (reference sequence). The CDR3 consists of 13 residues. In DNA, the CDR3 is TGCAGTGCTAGGTATCAGGCTGCCTACGAGCAGTACTTC. Translation: CSARYQAAYEQYF.

The chain employs TRBV10-2 and TRBJ2-7, with D possibly called TRBD1 or TRBD2 (5 bases each). CDR1 is WSHSY and CDR2 is SAAADI in the germline V gene. Trimming took off 7 bases at V and 2 bases at J, with 12 bases between the two ends. CDR3 size: 13 residues. CDR3 protein: CASKGRGPYEQYF. DNA of the CDR3: TGCGCCAGCAAGGGGAGAGGGCCCTACGAGCAGTACTTC.

This clonotype has a handful of counts. The chain uses TRBV3-1 and TRBJ2-1, with 8 bases identical to TRBD2. The germline V gene has CDR1 LGHDT and CDR2 YNNKEL (reference sequence). This CDR3 is built from 16 residues. V was clipped by 3 bases and J by 2 bases; unmatched bases: 6. In DNA form, the CDR3 reads TGTGCCAGCAGCCACCCCCGGGGGGGGCCCTACAATGAGCAGTTCTTC. Amino acids: CASSHPRGGPYNEQFF.

This clonotype has only a few counts. V gene TRBV5-5 combines with J gene TRBJ1-2; D gene ambiguous. The V and J ends lost 0 bases and 4 bases respectively, with 13 bases between them. Germline lookup yields CDR1 SGHKS and CDR2 YYEKEE (reference sequence). The CDR3 is 15 residues long. CDR3 DNA sequence: TGTGCCAGCAGCTTGGAGGACGGCATTCTCTATGGCTACACCTTC. Protein product: CASSLEDGILYGYTF.

The chain combines TRBV12-5 with TRBJ2-3; possibly TRBD1 or TRBD2 for D (5 bases each). Germline V gives CDR1 LGHNT, CDR2 FRNRAP. Between the trimmed V and J ends, which lost 7 bases and 2 bases, there was a span of 16 bases. CDR3 length equals 15 residues. Here the CDR3 DNA reads TGTGCTAGTGCCTTCGAGGGGTTTTCCACAGATACGCAGTATTTT. This gives the protein CASAFEGFSTDTQYF.

The chain uses TRBV20-1 and TRBJ2-1, with D unresolved. The CDR3 extends over 13 amino acids. Germline V gives CDR1 DFQATT, CDR2 SNEGSKA (reference sequence). Trimming removed 6 bases at V and 2 bases at J, with 11 bases between. The chain's CDR3 is CSASPITYNEQFF. The CDR3 DNA reads as TGCAGTGCCTCTCCAATAACCTACAATGAGCAGTTCTTC.

This chain connects TRBV20-1 to TRBJ2-7, with 7 bases matching TRBD1. In germline, CDR1 is DFQATT, CDR2 SNEGSKA (reference sequence). The CDR3 consists of 14 residues. Unmatched junction bases numbered 11, after V lost 6 bases and J lost 3 bases. The CDR3 is CSAPRTGGGYEQYF. CDR3 coding DNA: TGCAGTGCGCCGCGGACAGGCGGCGGCTACGAGCAGTACTTC.

This sequence joins TRBV29-1 and TRBJ2-7; D is perhaps TRBD1 or TRBD2 (6 bases each). The CDR3 runs 13 residues. The germline V and J ends were trimmed by 7 bases and 2 bases, with 15 bases remaining between them. Germline CDR1 is SQVTM and CDR2 is ANQGSEA. CDR3 nucleotide sequence: TGCAGCGGGAGGGTACAGGGAACCTACGAGCAGTACTTC. It yields the protein CSGRVQGTYEQYF.

This clonotype came up a few times. V gene TRBV12-3 or TRBV12-4 combines with J gene TRBJ2-3, with 9 bases fitting TRBD2. The V and J ends lost 8 bases and 0 bases, in that order; junction bases with no gene match: 3. This CDR3 region has 14 residues. CDR3 nucleotide sequence: TGTGCCAGCCGAGCGGGGGGAAGCACAGATACGCAGTATTTT. Translating gives CASRAGGSTDTQYF.

V usage is TRBV12-3 or TRBV12-4 and J usage is TRBJ1-2; D might be TRBD1 (6 bases). Trimming removed 5 bases from V and 7 bases from J, with 17 bases in between. The CDR3 is 14 amino acids. In DNA form, the CDR3 reads TGTGCCAGCAGTCCGTGGGGGGGCGAGGGTGGCTACACCTTC. Translated: CASSPWGGEGGYTF.

There are a few counts of this clonotype. This chain joins TRBV5-6 and TRBJ2-6; 12 nucleotides line up with TRBD2. CDR3 length equals 22 residues. The V gene end was trimmed by 0 bases and the J gene end by 0 bases; junction bases not matched to a gene: 13. The germline V gene encodes CDR1 SGHDT and CDR2 YYEEEE. The CDR3 nucleotides read TGTGCCAGCAGCTTGGCCAATTACGGACTAGCGGGAACCACCTCTGGGGCCAACGTCCTGACTTTC. Translation gives CASSLANYGLAGTTSGANVLTF. Supplemented by reference TRBV5-6 and TRBJ2-6, the full variable domain reads DAGVTQSPTHLIKTRGQQVTLRCSPKSGHDTVSWYQQALGQGPQFIFQYYEEEERQRGNFPDRFSGHQFPNYSSELNVNALLLGDSALYLCASSLANYGLAGTTSGANVLTFGAGSRLTVL.

V is TRBV9 and J is TRBJ1-4; TRBD1 might be the D (5 bases). This CDR3 is built from 16 residues. V shed 0 bases and J shed 7 bases, with 16 bases lying between them. Germline V gene sequence: CDR1 SGDLS, CDR2 YYNGEE. The CDR3 reads CASSVGVRDAGEKLFF. CDR3 coding DNA: TGTGCCAGCAGCGTAGGGGTGAGGGACGCAGGTGAAAAACTGTTTTTT.

This clonotype was picked up a small number of times. The V call is TRBV29-1, the J call TRBJ1-2; 7 nucleotides line up with TRBD1. The CDR3 loop spans 14 amino acids. J gave up 6 bases and V 6 bases, and 13 bases lay outside the gene matches. The germline CDR1 and CDR2 sequences are SQVTM and ANQGSEA. CDR3 residues: CSVDTQDRPDGYTF. CDR3 coding DNA: TGCAGCGTGGATACCCAGGACAGGCCTGATGGCTACACCTTC.

This clonotype has more than one count but fewer than ten. This rearrangement joins TRBV7-9 to TRBJ1-6, with D possibly TRBD1 on 6 matching bases. Trimming took off 3 bases at V and 7 bases at J, with 7 bases between the two ends. Per the germline V gene, CDR1 is SEHNR and CDR2 is FQNEAQ (reference sequence). The CDR3 is made up of 13 amino acids. The DNA of the CDR3 is TGTGCCAGCAGCTTTGGACAGAATTCACCCCTCCACTTT. Translating it yields CASSFGQNSPLHF.

The CDR3 reads CASSAYLAGGQYEQYF. As DNA, the CDR3 is TGTGCCAGCAGCGCATACCTAGCGGGGGGCCAGTACGAGCAGTACTTC. V gene TRBV13 combines with J gene TRBJ2-7; TRBD2 matches at 11 bases. Trimming at V came to 5 bases and at J to 4 bases, leaving 10 bases not matched to a gene. Germline V gives CDR1 PRHDT, CDR2 FYEKMQ (reference sequence). The length of the CDR3 is 16 residues. The full variable domain, completed using reference TRBV13 and TRBJ2-7, is AAGVIQSPRHLIKEKRETATLKCYPIPRHDTVYWYQQGPGQDPQFLISFYEKMQSDKGSIPDRFSAQQFSDYHSELNMSSLELGDSALYFCASSAYLAGGQYEQYFGPGTRLTVT.

The rearrangement joins TRBV27 to TRBJ1-3; D perhaps matches TRBD1 (5 bases). With 5 bases removed from V and 10 bases from J, the gap between germline ends came to 12 bases. The length of the CDR3 is 12 residues. CDR1 is MNHEY, CDR2 SMNVEV, per germline (reference sequence). This chain's CDR3 is CASSPRAGTIYF. CDR3 sequence (DNA): TGTGCCAGCAGTCCCCGGGCAGGGACCATATATTTT.

The genes are TRBV6-1 and TRBJ2-1; D is uncertain. This CDR3 spans 11 amino acids. The V end lost 8 bases, the J end lost 4 bases, and 6 bases lay between the germline ends. The germline V gene encodes CDR1 MNHNS and CDR2 SASEGT. In nucleotides, the CDR3 is TGTGCCAGCGAGGTGTACAATGAGCAGTTCTTC. As protein: CASEVYNEQFF.

This clonotype was detected only a few times. Germline and junction disagree at one end, which may indicate a read error. The V and J genes are TRBV4-1 and TRBJ2-1; D possibly corresponds to TRBD2 (5 bases). Germline CDR1 is MGHRA and CDR2 is YSYEKL. This CDR3 has 14 amino acids. The CDR3 region has the DNA TGCGCCGGCAGCCAAGCGGTAGAGGTCTCTGAGCAGTTCTTC. Translated, it gives CAGSQAVEVSEQFF.

This clonotype was recorded a few times. The chain has TRBV3-1 and TRBJ2-2; D is perhaps TRBD2 (6 bases). With 3 bases removed from V and 1 base from J, the gap between germline ends came to 12 bases. The CDR3 runs to 16 residues. Germline values: CDR1 LGHDT, CDR2 YNNKEL (reference sequence). CDR3 loop: CASSHKAGGNTGELFF. DNA for the CDR3: TGTGCCAGCAGCCATAAGGCCGGGGGGAACACCGGGGAGCTGTTTTTT.

The rearrangement links TRBV12-3 or TRBV12-4 to TRBJ1-5, with D possibly matching TRBD1 (5 bases). Trimming removed 5 bases from V and 5 bases from J, with 10 bases in between. The CDR3 sequence is 13 residues long. The CDR3 loop reads CASSRGSDQPQHF. The CDR3 nucleotides read TGTGCCAGCAGTAGGGGATCAGATCAGCCCCAGCATTTT.

This clonotype showed up just a few times. The chain combines TRBV7-6 with TRBJ2-3; 8 bases line up with TRBD2. Trimming took 2 bases from V and 4 from J; bases not matched to a gene: 8. This CDR3 has 16 amino acids. CDR1 SGHVS and CDR2 FNYEAQ come from the germline V gene. The CDR3 coding sequence is TGTGCCAGCAGCTTATTCCCGGGACTAGATTCAGATACGCAGTATTTT. It specifies CASSLFPGLDSDTQYF.

This chain links TRBV12-3 or TRBV12-4 with TRBJ2-3, with D perhaps given as TRBD1 or TRBD2 (5 bases each). The CDR3 runs to 15 residues. Between the trimmed V and J ends, which lost 5 bases and 2 bases, there was a span of 14 bases. The chain's CDR3 is CASSPGTGLTDTQYF. CDR3 sequence (DNA): TGTGCCAGCAGTCCCGGGACCGGGCTCACAGATACGCAGTATTTT.

The gene calls are TRBV12-3 or TRBV12-4 and TRBJ2-7; unclear D gene. CDR3 length: 11 residues. Trimming removed 6 bases at V and 4 bases at J, with 7 bases between. In nucleotides, the CDR3 is TGTGCCAGCAGCCCTAGATACGAGCAGTACTTC. It translates to CASSPRYEQYF.

Points on this clonotype: A junction end diverges from the germline sequence, so it may reflect a read error. The chain employs TRBV5-8 and TRBJ2-7; D call uncertain. The germline CDR1 and CDR2 sequences are SGHTS and YDEGEE. The CDR3 consists of 8 residues. CDR3 in amino acids: CASSFGVF. In nucleotides, the CDR3 is TGTGCCAGCAGCTTTGGGGTTTTC.

The J gene is TRBJ2-1, the V gene TRBV20-1; D might be TRBD1 (5 bases). The V end lost 1 base, the J end lost 4 bases, and 14 bases lay between the germline ends. The CDR3 runs 15 residues. Germline V gene sequence: CDR1 DFQATT, CDR2 SNEGSKA (reference sequence). As DNA, the CDR3 is TGCAGTGCTAGAGGGCAGGACAAATTATACAATGAGCAGTTCTTC. It translates to CSARGQDKLYNEQFF.

This clonotype was picked up a small number of times. The chain combines TRBV30 with TRBJ2-7; maybe TRBD1 (6 bases). Trimming cost V 5 bases and J 0 bases, with 8 bases left between them. Germline V gene lookup returns CDR1 GTSNPN and CDR2 SVGIG (reference sequence). The CDR3 length is 12 residues. The CDR3 DNA follows: TGTGCCTGGGACAGGAGCTCCTACGAGCAGTACTTC. Its protein is CAWDRSSYEQYF.

The V call is TRBV12-3 or TRBV12-4, the J call TRBJ2-5; TRBD2 matches at 10 bases. Trimming cost V 2 bases and J 1 base; bases outside gene matches: 10. There are 18 residues in the CDR3. CDR3 region: CASSLMMVAGGFQETQYF. DNA for the CDR3: TGTGCCAGCAGTTTAATGATGGTAGCGGGGGGATTCCAAGAGACCCAGTACTTC.